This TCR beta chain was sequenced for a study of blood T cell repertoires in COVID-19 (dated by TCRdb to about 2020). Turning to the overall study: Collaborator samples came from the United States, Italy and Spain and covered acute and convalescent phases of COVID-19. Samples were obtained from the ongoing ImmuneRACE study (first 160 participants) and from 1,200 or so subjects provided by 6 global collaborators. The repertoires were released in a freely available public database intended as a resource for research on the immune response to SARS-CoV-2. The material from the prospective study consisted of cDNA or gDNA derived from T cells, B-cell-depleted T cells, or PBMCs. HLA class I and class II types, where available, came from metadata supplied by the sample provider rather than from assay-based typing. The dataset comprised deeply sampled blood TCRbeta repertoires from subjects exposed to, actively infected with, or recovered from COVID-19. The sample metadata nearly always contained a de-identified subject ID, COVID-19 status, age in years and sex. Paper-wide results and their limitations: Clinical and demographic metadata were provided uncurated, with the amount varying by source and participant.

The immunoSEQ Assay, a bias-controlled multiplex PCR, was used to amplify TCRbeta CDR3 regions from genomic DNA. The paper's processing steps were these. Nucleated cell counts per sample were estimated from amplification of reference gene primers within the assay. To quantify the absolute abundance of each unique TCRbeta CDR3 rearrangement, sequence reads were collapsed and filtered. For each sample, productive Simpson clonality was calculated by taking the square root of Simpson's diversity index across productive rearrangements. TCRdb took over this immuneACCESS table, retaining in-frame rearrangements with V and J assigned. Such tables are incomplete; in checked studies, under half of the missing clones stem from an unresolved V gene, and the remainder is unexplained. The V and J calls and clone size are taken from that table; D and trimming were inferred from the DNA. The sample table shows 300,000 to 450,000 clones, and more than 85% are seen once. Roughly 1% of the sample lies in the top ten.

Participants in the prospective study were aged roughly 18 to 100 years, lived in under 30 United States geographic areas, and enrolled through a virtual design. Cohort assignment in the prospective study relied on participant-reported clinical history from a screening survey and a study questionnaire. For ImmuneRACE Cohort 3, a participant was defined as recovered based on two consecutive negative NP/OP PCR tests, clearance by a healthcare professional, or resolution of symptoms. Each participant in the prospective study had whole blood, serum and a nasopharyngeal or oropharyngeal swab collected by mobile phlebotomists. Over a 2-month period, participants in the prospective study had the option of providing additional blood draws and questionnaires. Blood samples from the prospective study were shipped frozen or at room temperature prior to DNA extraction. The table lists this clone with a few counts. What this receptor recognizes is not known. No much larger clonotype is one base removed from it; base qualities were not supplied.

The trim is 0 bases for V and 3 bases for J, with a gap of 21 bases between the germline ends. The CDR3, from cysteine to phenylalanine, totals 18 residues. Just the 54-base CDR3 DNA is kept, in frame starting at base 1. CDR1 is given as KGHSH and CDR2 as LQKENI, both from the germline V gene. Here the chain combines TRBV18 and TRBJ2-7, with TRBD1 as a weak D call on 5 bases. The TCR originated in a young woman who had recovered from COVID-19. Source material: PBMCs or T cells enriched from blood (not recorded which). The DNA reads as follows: TGTGCCAGCTCACCACCGAAGGGGCAGGGAACGCGACGCTACGAGCAGTACTTC. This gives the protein CASSPPKGQGTRRYEQYF.